This TCR beta chain was recovered during a study of cytomegalovirus exposure and HLA in healthy donors. The PCR had 60 Vbeta and 13 Jbeta primers. Per the original data handling: A later analysis tallied 80 million to 100 million unique TCR beta chains, about 12 million of them shared. Profiling relied on immunoSEQ multiplex PCR, and the TCRdb table lists in-frame clones only, not all of them. V and J calls and clone size are as listed in that table; D and trimming were resolved from the DNA. The sample lists some 60,000 clones, 80% occurring once. This clone occurred once. Its antigen is still unknown. Study findings and constraints: Later, an analysis showed that TCR beta chains associated with HLA were more clonally expanded than others that were equally common. Roughly uniform sequencing depth across donors was assumed, possibly incorrectly. Reported results showed that the classifier diagnosed cytomegalovirus status with high specificity and sensitivity.

V was pared by 7 bases and J by 2 bases, with 14 bases between. Germline lookup yields CDR1 LNHDA and CDR2 SQIVND (reference sequence). This CDR3 has 15 amino acids. The sample was PBMCs. The chain has TRBV19 and TRBJ1-4; tentative D call: TRBD1 (5 bases). This receptor was identified in a male donor in good health and CMV-seronegative. The CDR3 spells CASKGEADTNEKLFF. DNA for the CDR3: TGTGCCAGTAAAGGGGAGGCTGACACTAATGAAAAACTGTTTTTT. Using reference TRBV19 and TRBJ1-4 for the parts outside the CDR3, the full variable domain is DGGITQSPKYLFRKEGQNVTLSCEQNLNHDAMYWYRQDPGQGLRLIYYSQIVNDFQKGDIAEGYSVSREKKESFPLTVTSAQKNPTAFYLCASKGEADTNEKLFFGSGTQLSVL.